The entry below describes one TCR beta chain. What it binds is not known. Across several immunoSEQ plates, the genomic DNA of each subset was split evenly. Sequenced by immunoSEQ multiplex PCR; TCRdb stores in-frame clones only, minus some. The data contain 1,400,000 or so clones, roughly 98.5% of them seen just once; the ten biggest clones take up 0.36%. CDR1 and CDR2 (germline): LNHNV, YYDKDF (reference sequence). V was pared by 5 bases and J by 4 bases, with 20 bases between. The CDR3 runs to 16 residues. The data originate from a study of shared clonotypes between healthy human individuals. Study background: Those who served as donors were two women and three men between the ages of 18 and 49.

Splitting the CD4+ cells yielded a CD45RA+ naive subset and a CD45RA-negative memory subset. Study outcomes and limitations: Researchers found naive subsets generally carried larger estimated richness than memory subsets.

V usage is TRBV15 and J usage is TRBJ1-1; possibly TRBD1 for D (5 bases). This clonotype was obtained from a man younger than 40 in good health. Sequenced material: naive CD4+ T cells sorted from blood. Subset noted: CD45RA+ positively selected. The CDR3 DNA is TGTGCCACCAGCGGGAACCTTCTTCGGGGGGGCACTGAAGCTTTCTTT. Its translation: CATSGNLLRGGTEAFF.